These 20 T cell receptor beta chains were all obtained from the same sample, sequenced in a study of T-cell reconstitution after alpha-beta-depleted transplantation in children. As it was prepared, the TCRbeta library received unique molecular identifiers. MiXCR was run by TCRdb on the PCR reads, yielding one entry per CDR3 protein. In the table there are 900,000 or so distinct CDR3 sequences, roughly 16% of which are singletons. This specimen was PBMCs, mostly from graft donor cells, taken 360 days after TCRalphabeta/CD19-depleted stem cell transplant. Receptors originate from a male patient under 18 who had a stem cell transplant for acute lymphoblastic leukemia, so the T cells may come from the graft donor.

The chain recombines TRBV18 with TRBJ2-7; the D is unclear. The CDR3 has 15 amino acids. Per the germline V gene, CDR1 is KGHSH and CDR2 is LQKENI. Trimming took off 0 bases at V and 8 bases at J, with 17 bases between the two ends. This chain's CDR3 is CASSPPNLAPRQQYF. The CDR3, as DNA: TGTGCCAGCTCACCACCCAACTTGGCCCCAAGGCAGCAGTACTTC.

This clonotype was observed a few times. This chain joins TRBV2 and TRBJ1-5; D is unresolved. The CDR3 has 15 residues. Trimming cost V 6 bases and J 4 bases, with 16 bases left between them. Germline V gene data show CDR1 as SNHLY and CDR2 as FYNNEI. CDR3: CASRLTRMANQPQHF. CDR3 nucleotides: TGTGCCAGCAGGTTGACACGGATGGCTAATCAGCCCCAGCATTTT.

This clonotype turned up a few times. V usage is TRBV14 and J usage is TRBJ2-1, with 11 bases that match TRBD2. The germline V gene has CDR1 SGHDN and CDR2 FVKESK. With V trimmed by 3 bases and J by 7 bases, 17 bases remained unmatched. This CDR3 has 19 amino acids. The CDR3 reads CASSHLEELAGVRGNEQFF. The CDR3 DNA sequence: TGTGCCAGCAGCCACTTGGAGGAACTAGCGGGAGTCCGCGGGAATGAGCAGTTCTTC.

This CDR3 is CSARAMIAGPSSYEQYF. The CDR3, as DNA: TGCAGTGCTAGAGCGATGATAGCGGGGCCAAGCTCCTACGAGCAGTACTTC. This chain joins TRBV20-1 and TRBJ2-7, with 8 bases matching TRBD2. The CDR3 covers 17 residues. Trimming took 1 base from V and 0 from J; bases not matched to a gene: 11. In germline, CDR1 is DFQATT, CDR2 SNEGSKA (reference sequence).

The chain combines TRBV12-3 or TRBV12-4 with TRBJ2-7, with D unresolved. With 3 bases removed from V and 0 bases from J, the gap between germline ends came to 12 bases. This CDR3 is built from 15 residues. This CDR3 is CASSLFRVSSYEQYF. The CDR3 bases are TGTGCCAGCAGTTTGTTTCGGGTTAGCTCCTACGAGCAGTACTTC.

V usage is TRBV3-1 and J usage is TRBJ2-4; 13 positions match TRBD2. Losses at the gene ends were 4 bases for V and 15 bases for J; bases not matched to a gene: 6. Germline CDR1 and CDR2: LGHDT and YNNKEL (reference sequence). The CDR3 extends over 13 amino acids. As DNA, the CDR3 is TGTGCCAGCAGCCCGGGACTAGCGGGAATGATGTACTTC. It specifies CASSPGLAGMMYF.

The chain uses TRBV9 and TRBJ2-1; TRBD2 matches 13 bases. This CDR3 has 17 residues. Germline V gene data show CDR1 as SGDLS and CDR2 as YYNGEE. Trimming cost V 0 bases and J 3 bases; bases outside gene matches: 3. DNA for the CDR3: TGTGCCAGCAGCGTAGAATGGACTAGCGGGAGCTACAATGAGCAGTTCTTC. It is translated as CASSVEWTSGSYNEQFF.

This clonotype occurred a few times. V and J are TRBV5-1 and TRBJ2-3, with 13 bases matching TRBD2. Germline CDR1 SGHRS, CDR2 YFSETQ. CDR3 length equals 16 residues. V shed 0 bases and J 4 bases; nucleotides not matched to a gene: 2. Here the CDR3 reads CASSLGTSGSSDTQYF. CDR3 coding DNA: TGCGCCAGCAGCTTGGGGACTAGCGGGAGTTCAGATACGCAGTATTTT.

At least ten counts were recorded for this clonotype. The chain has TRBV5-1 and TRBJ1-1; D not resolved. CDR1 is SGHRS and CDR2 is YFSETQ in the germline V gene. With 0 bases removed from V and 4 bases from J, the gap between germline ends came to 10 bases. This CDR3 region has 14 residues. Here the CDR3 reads CASSLGGPVTEAFF. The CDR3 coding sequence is TGCGCCAGCAGCTTGGGCGGGCCGGTCACTGAAGCTTTCTTT.

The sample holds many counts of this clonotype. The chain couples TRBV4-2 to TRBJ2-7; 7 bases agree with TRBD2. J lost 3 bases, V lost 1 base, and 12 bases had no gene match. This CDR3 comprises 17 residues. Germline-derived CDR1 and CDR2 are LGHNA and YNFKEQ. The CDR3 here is CASSQVLLREKGYEQYF. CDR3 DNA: TGTGCCAGCAGCCAAGTTCTCCTGCGGGAGAAAGGCTACGAGCAGTACTTC.

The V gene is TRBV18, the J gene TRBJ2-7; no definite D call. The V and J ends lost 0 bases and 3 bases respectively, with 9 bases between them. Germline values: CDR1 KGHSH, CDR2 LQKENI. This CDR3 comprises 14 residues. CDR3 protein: CASSPPSLGYEQYF. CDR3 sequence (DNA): TGTGCCAGCTCACCACCCTCGCTGGGCTACGAGCAGTACTTC.

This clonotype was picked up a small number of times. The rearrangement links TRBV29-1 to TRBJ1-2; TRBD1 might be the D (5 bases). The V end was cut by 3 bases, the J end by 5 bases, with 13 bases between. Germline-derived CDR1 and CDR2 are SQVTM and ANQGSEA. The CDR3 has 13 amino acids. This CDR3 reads CSVERWGDYGYTF. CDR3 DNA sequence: TGCAGCGTTGAGAGGTGGGGGGATTATGGCTACACCTTC.

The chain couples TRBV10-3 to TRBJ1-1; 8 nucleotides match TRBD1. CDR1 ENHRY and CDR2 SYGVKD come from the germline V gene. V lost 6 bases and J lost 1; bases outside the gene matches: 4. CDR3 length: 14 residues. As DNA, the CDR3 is TGTGCCATCAGGCTCAGGGGGCAGAACACTGAAGCTTTCTTT. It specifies CAIRLRGQNTEAFF.

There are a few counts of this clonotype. CDR3 loop: CASSPVLTGEETQYF. The CDR3 nucleotides read TGTGCCAGCTCACCAGTGTTGACAGGGGAAGAGACCCAGTACTTC. The rearrangement links TRBV18 to TRBJ2-5; 8 nucleotides agree with TRBD1. From germline, CDR1 is KGHSH and CDR2 LQKENI. There are 15 residues in the CDR3. The V and J ends lost 2 bases and 3 bases, in that order; junction bases with no gene match: 5.

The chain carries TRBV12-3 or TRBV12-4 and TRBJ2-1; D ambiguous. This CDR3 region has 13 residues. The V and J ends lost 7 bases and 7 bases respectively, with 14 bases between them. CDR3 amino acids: CASTRSVWNEQFF. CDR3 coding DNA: TGTGCCAGCACCCGCTCGGTTTGGAATGAGCAGTTCTTC.

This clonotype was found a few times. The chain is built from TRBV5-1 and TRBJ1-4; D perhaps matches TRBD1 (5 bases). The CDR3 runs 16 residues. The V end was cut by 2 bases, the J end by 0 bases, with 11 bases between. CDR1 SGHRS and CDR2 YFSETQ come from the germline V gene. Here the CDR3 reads CASSFRDRATNEKLFF. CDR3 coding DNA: TGCGCCAGCAGCTTTCGGGACCGCGCAACTAATGAAAAACTGTTTTTT.

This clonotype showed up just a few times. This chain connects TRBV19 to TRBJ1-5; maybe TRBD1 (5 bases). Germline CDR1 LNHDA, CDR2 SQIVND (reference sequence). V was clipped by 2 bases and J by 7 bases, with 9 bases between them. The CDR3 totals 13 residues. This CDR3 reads CASSIKGSQPQHF. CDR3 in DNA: TGTGCCAGTAGTATAAAGGGGAGCCAGCCCCAGCATTTT.

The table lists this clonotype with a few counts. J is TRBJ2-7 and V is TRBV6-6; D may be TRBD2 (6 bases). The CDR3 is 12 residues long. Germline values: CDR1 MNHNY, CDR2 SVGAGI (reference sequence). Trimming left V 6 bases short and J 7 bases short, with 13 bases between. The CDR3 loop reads CASRWRDGEQYF. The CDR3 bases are TGTGCCAGCAGGTGGAGGGATGGAGAGCAGTACTTC.

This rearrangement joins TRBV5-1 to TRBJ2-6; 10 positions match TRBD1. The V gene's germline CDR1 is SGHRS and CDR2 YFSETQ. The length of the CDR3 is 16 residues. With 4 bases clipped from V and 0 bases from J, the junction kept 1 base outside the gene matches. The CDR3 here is CASSRDRGSGANVLTF. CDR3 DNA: TGCGCCAGCAGCCGGGACAGGGGCTCTGGGGCCAACGTCCTGACTTTC.

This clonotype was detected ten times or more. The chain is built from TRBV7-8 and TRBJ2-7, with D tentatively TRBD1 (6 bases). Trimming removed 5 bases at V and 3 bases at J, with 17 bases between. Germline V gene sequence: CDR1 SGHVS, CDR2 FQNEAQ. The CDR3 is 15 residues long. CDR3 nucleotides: TGTGCCAGCAGCCCCCTTTCAGTGGACAGCTACGAGCAGTACTTC. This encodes CASSPLSVDSYEQYF.